These 30 T cell receptor beta chains originate from one sample sequenced in a study of OX40 agonist ivuxolimab in advanced cancers. Profiling relied on immunoSEQ multiplex PCR, and the TCRdb table lists in-frame clones only, not all of them. In the table there are 53,000 or so clones, less than 90% of which are singletons. The sample consisted of CD4+ or CD8+ T cells sorted from blood, taken in a trial of the OX40 agonist ivuxolimab. Receptors were obtained from an adult with an advanced solid tumor such as melanoma, head and neck, liver or kidney cancer.

The V and J genes are TRBV27 and TRBJ2-1; 7 bases are shared with TRBD1. Germline CDR1 is MNHEY and CDR2 is SMNVEV (reference sequence). V lost 7 bases and J lost 6; bases outside the gene matches: 9. This CDR3 is 14 amino acids long. CDR3 bases: TGTGCCAGCACCCGGGACAGACAATTCAATGAGCAGTTCTTC. As protein: CASTRDRQFNEQFF.

The chain has TRBV19 and TRBJ2-7; 9 bases match TRBD2. Germline assignment: CDR1 LNHDA and CDR2 SQIVND (reference sequence). J was trimmed by 4 bases and V by 8 bases; bases with no gene match: 6. CDR3 length: 13 amino acids. The CDR3, as DNA: TGTGCCAGTGGGCTAGCGGGAAAGTACGAGCAGTACTTC. Amino acids: CASGLAGKYEQYF.

The DNA of the CDR3 is TGCGCCAGCAGTGAGTCGGGGGGATATGGCTACACCTTC. Translated: CASSESGGYGYTF. The chain joins TRBV10-2 to TRBJ1-2, with TRBD1 as a possible D gene (5 bases). The CDR3 contains 13 residues. Per the germline V gene, CDR1 is WSHSY and CDR2 is SAAADI. V dropped 0 bases and J dropped 5 bases, with 7 bases sitting between them.

The chain carries TRBV2 and TRBJ1-6; a possible D gene is TRBD1 (5 bases). Germline V CDR1 and CDR2: SNHLY, FYNNEI. Trimming removed 3 bases from V and 7 bases from J, with 7 bases in between. This CDR3 is 13 amino acids long. The CDR3 bases are TGTGCCAGCAGTGACCGACAGAATTCACCCCTCCACTTT. As protein: CASSDRQNSPLHF. Using reference TRBV2 and TRBJ1-6 for the parts outside the CDR3, the full variable domain is EPEVTQTPSHQVTQMGQEVILRCVPISNHLYFYWYRQILGQKVEFLVSFYNNEISEKSEIFDDQFSVERPDGSNFTLKIRSTKLEDSAMYFCASSDRQNSPLHFGNGTRLTVT.

The chain carries TRBV19 and TRBJ2-5; TRBD2 matches 7 bases. Looked up from germline, CDR1 is LNHDA and CDR2 is SQIVND (reference sequence). The CDR3 runs 14 residues. V trimming: 3 bases; J trimming: 7 bases; junction bases outside the gene matches: 8. CDR3 loop: CASSIRAGEVTQYF. CDR3 bases: TGTGCCAGTAGTATCCGGGCGGGAGAGGTGACCCAGTACTTC.

J is TRBJ2-2 and V is TRBV5-1; D is uncertain. The CDR3 is 12 residues long. Trimming removed 2 bases at V and 4 bases at J, with 3 bases between. CDR1 is SGHRS and CDR2 is YFSETQ in the germline V gene. CDR3 coding DNA: TGCGCCAGCAGCTTTGGCACCGGGGAGCTGTTTTTT. The encoded protein is CASSFGTGELFF.

The chain is built from TRBV4-2 and TRBJ1-3, with D hard to call. CDR1 and CDR2 from the germline V gene are LGHNA and YNFKEQ. V lost 5 bases to trimming and J lost 2 bases, with 13 bases between them. The CDR3 has 15 residues. In DNA form, the CDR3 reads TGTGCCAGCAGCTTTCCAGGTTTTACTGGAAACACCATATATTTT. This encodes CASSFPGFTGNTIYF.

The CDR3 sequence: CASSLTDRNTEAFF. The CDR3 DNA reads as TGCGCCAGCAGTCTTACGGACAGGAACACTGAAGCTTTCTTT. The V gene is TRBV23-1, the J gene TRBJ1-1, with D possibly being TRBD1 (6 bases). TRBV23-1 has ORF status, its function being uncertain. The CDR3 is 14 amino acids. The V end lost 4 bases, the J end lost 1 base, and 10 bases lay between the germline ends.

CDR3 residues: CASRNDRVGGNTIYF. The CDR3, as DNA: TGTGCCAGCAGGAACGACAGGGTGGGAGGAAACACCATATATTTT. The chain recombines TRBV2 with TRBJ1-3; 7 bases align to TRBD1. V shed 6 bases and J 4 bases; nucleotides not matched to a gene: 9. Germline V gene data show CDR1 as SNHLY and CDR2 as FYNNEI. The CDR3 consists of 15 residues.

The chain carries TRBV7-9 and TRBJ2-3, with D tentatively TRBD1 (5 bases). CDR1 and CDR2 (germline): SEHNR, FQNEAQ (reference sequence). The CDR3 runs 13 residues. V lost 2 bases to trimming and J lost 3 bases, with 6 bases between them. The CDR3: CASSLQGTDTQYF. The CDR3 nucleotides are TGTGCCAGCAGCTTACAGGGAACAGATACGCAGTATTTT.

The rearrangement joins TRBV7-8 to TRBJ1-2, with 7 bases matching TRBD1. The CDR3 runs 15 residues. The J segment lost 2 bases and the V segment lost 5 bases, leaving 8 bases of the junction unmatched. CDR1 and CDR2 (germline): SGHVS, FQNEAQ. The DNA for the CDR3 is TGTGCCAGCAGCGAAAGGACAGGTTTCAACTATGGCTACACCTTC. Amino acid sequence: CASSERTGFNYGYTF. The full variable domain, completed using reference TRBV7-8 and TRBJ1-2, is GAGVSQSPRYKVAKRGQDVALRCDPISGHVSLFWYQQALGQGPEFLTYFQNEAQLDKSGLPSDRFFAERPEGSVSTLKIQRTQQEDSAVYLCASSERTGFNYGYTFGSGTRLTVV.

Points on this clone: The junction differs from germline at one of its ends, possibly a read error. V usage is TRBV5-4 and J usage is TRBJ2-7; 8 bases are shared with TRBD1. This CDR3 region has 13 residues. Germline V gene lookup returns CDR1 SGHNT and CDR2 YYREEE (reference sequence). CDR3 sequence (DNA): TGCGCCAGCAGCCAAACAGGGGGCTACGAGCAGTACTTC. This codes for CASSQTGGYEQYF.

This rearrangement joins TRBV4-1 to TRBJ2-1; no definite D call. The CDR3 sequence is 14 residues long. Trimming took off 1 base at V and 6 bases at J, with 10 bases between the two ends. The germline gives CDR1 MGHRA, CDR2 YSYEKL. CDR3 in amino acids: CASSQVRLPNEQFF. The CDR3 DNA reads as TGCGCCAGCAGCCAAGTGCGCCTCCCCAATGAGCAGTTCTTC.

The chain carries TRBV11-3 and TRBJ2-6, with D tentatively TRBD1 (5 bases). Trimming pared 5 bases from V and 2 bases from J, leaving 19 bases between. The CDR3 loop spans 18 amino acids. Germline CDR1 is SGHNT and CDR2 is YENEEA. The CDR3 DNA reads TGTGCCAGCAGCGCAGTATCTAGGGGATACCCTGGGGCCAACGTCCTGACTTTC. It specifies CASSAVSRGYPGANVLTF. Complete variable domain (other parts from reference TRBV11-3 and TRBJ2-6): EAGVVQSPRYKIIEKKQPVAFWCNPISGHNTLYWYLQNLGQGPELLIRYENEEAVDDSQLPKDRFSAERLKGVDSTLKIQPAELGDSAVYLCASSAVSRGYPGANVLTFGAGSRLTVL.

The V and J genes are TRBV6-5 and TRBJ2-1; D may be TRBD1 or TRBD2 (6 bases each). The germline V gene encodes CDR1 MNHEY and CDR2 SVGAGI. The CDR3 extends over 12 amino acids. The ends were cut back, 6 bases at V and 9 bases at J, with 12 bases in the middle. The CDR3 reads CASSWGAGEQFF. The DNA of the CDR3 is TGTGCCAGCAGCTGGGGGGCGGGTGAGCAGTTCTTC.

V and J are TRBV19 and TRBJ1-5; 9 bases map to TRBD1. The junction had 4 bases not matched to a gene; V was cut back by 5 bases and J by 2 bases. CDR1 is LNHDA, CDR2 SQIVND, per germline (reference sequence). The CDR3 sequence is 15 residues long. CDR3 in amino acids: CASSSGQGGNQPQHF. As DNA, the CDR3 is TGTGCCAGTAGTTCGGGACAGGGCGGCAATCAGCCCCAGCATTTT.

V gene TRBV18 combines with J gene TRBJ1-1; no firm D call. CDR1 is KGHSH and CDR2 is LQKENI in the germline V gene. Trimming removed 3 bases from V and 3 bases from J, with 8 bases in between. There are 13 residues in the CDR3. The CDR3 DNA reads TGTGCCAGCTCACCCAACAGTGACACTGAAGCTTTCTTT. Protein sequence: CASSPNSDTEAFF. The full variable domain, in which reference TRBV18 and TRBJ1-1 provide the parts outside the CDR3, is NAGVMQNPRHLVRRRGQEARLRCSPMKGHSHVYWYRQLPEEGLKFMVYLQKENIIDESGMPKERFSAEFPKEGPSILRIQQVVRGDSAAYFCASSPNSDTEAFFGQGTRLTVV.

The chain employs TRBV7-2 and TRBJ2-7, with 9 bases that match TRBD2. Germline CDR1 SGHTA, CDR2 FQGNSA. There are 18 residues in the CDR3. Trimming cost V 5 bases and J 3 bases; bases outside gene matches: 17. CDR3 protein: CASSKWGSSGISFYEQYF. CDR3 coding DNA: TGTGCCAGCAGCAAATGGGGGTCTAGCGGGATTTCCTTCTACGAGCAGTACTTC.

This clone was counted once. This rearrangement joins TRBV20-1 to TRBJ1-1, with D unresolved. The length of the CDR3 is 11 residues. CDR1 is DFQATT and CDR2 is SNEGSKA in the germline V gene (reference sequence). Trimming shortened V by 4 bases and J by 6 bases, and 9 bases separated the two germline ends. As DNA, the CDR3 is TGCAGTGCTATACTGCGGTCTGAAGCTTTCTTT. Translation gives CSAILRSEAFF.

J is TRBJ2-3 and V is TRBV7-2; the D is unclear. Deletions cut 1 base from V and 1 base from J, with 9 bases between. Germline loops: CDR1 SGHTA, CDR2 FQGNSA. CDR3 size: 15 residues. The CDR3 loop is CASSLVSSGTDTQYF. As DNA, the CDR3 is TGTGCCAGCAGCTTAGTATCGAGCGGCACAGATACGCAGTATTTT.

The J gene is TRBJ1-3, the V gene TRBV7-9, with TRBD1 as a possible D gene (6 bases). This CDR3 comprises 15 residues. Trimming took 5 bases from V and 0 from J, leaving 11 bases between them. Germline CDR1 reads SEHNR; CDR2 reads FQNEAQ (reference sequence). The CDR3 sequence is CASSTSGVSGNTIYF. DNA of the CDR3: TGTGCCAGCAGCACCTCAGGGGTCTCTGGAAACACCATATATTTT.

This clone was found a few times. The chain joins TRBV28 to TRBJ1-4; D unclear. Germline CDR1 reads MDHEN; CDR2 reads SYDVKM. This CDR3 is built from 13 residues. Trimming took 3 bases from V and 1 from J, leaving 3 bases between them. This CDR3 reads CASSFETNEKLFF. CDR3 sequence (DNA): TGTGCCAGCAGTTTTGAAACTAATGAAAAACTGTTTTTT.

The chain recombines TRBV7-3 with TRBJ1-4, with D possibly matching TRBD1 (5 bases). V was clipped by 4 bases and J by 3 bases, with 21 bases between them. The CDR3 has 18 residues. Germline V gives CDR1 SGHTA, CDR2 FQGTGA. CDR3 nucleotides: TGTGCCAGCAGCTCCCTCCCTCCACAGGTGGCGGCTAATGAAAAACTGTTTTTT. It codes for CASSSLPPQVAANEKLFF.

Only a few counts were recorded for this clone. V gene TRBV28 combines with J gene TRBJ1-4, with D tentatively TRBD1 (5 bases). Germline V gene data show CDR1 as MDHEN and CDR2 as SYDVKM. Deletions cut 4 bases from V and 8 bases from J, with 17 bases between. This CDR3 spans 15 amino acids. In DNA, the CDR3 is TGTGCCAGCAGTTCGGGGTGGGGGGTGCGAGAAAAACTGTTTTTT. Translating gives CASSSGWGVREKLFF.

V usage is TRBV7-2 and J usage is TRBJ2-5; D uncertain. V lost 1 base and J lost 2, with 8 bases in between. CDR3 length: 14 amino acids. CDR1 is SGHTA and CDR2 is FQGNSA in the germline V gene. The chain's CDR3 is CASSLEPSQETQYF. The DNA for the CDR3 is TGTGCCAGCAGCTTAGAGCCCAGTCAAGAGACCCAGTACTTC.

J is TRBJ2-7 and V is TRBV7-2; 7 bases line up with TRBD1. The ends lost 4 bases at V and 5 bases at J; junction bases unmatched: 11. Germline-derived CDR1 and CDR2 are SGHTA and FQGNSA. This CDR3 is built from 15 residues. Written as DNA, the CDR3 is TGTGCCAGCAGCTCACCGGGACAGAGCAAGCACGAGCAGTACTTC. This codes for CASSSPGQSKHEQYF.

The chain joins TRBV28 to TRBJ1-2; no clear D gene. Germline assignment: CDR1 MDHEN and CDR2 SYDVKM. The CDR3 is 15 amino acids. Trimming took off 2 bases at V and 0 bases at J, with 10 bases between the two ends. Written as DNA, the CDR3 is TGTGCCAGCAGTTTACGGGCAGGACCTAACTATGGCTACACCTTC. Translated, it gives CASSLRAGPNYGYTF.

The rearrangement links TRBV2 to TRBJ1-1; 7 bases are shared with TRBD1. The CDR3 totals 15 residues. Trimming at V came to 4 bases and at J to 10 bases, leaving 15 bases not matched to a gene. Germline-derived CDR1 and CDR2 are SNHLY and FYNNEI. The CDR3 region has the DNA TGTGCCAGCAGTGCGGCGCCAGGGGGTGAGAGGGGAGCTTTCTTT. Protein: CASSAAPGGERGAFF.

The V gene is TRBV27, the J gene TRBJ1-1, with D perhaps TRBD1 (6 bases). The ends were cut back, 6 bases at V and 4 bases at J, with 21 bases in the middle. Germline V gene lookup returns CDR1 MNHEY and CDR2 SMNVEV (reference sequence). There are 16 residues in the CDR3. In nucleotides, the CDR3 is TGTGCCAGCAGCACCCAGCGACAGGCGGGGACCACTGAAGCTTTCTTT. Amino acids: CASSTQRQAGTTEAFF.

The chain carries TRBV10-1 and TRBJ1-4; TRBD1 matches 8 bases. This CDR3 has 16 residues. Trimming cost V 2 bases and J 7 bases; bases outside gene matches: 9. Germline-derived CDR1 and CDR2 are WNHNN and SYGVQD (reference sequence). The CDR3 sequence: CASSEERQGMGEKLFF. The CDR3 nucleotides read TGCGCCAGCAGTGAGGAGCGACAGGGGATGGGTGAAAAACTGTTTTTT.